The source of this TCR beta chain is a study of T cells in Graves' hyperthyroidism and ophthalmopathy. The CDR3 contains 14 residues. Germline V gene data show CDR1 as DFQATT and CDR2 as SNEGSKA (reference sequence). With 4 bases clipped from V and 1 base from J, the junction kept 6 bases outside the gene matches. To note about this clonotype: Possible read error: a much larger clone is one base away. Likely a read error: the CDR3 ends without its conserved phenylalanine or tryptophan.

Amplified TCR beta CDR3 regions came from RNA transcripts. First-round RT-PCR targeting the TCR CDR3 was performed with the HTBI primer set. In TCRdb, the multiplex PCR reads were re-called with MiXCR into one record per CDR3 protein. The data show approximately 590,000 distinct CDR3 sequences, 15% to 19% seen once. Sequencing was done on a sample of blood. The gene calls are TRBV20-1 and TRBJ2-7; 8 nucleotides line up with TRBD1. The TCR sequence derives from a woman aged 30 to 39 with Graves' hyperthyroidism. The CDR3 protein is CSANPQGASYEQYS. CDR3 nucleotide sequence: TGCAGTGCTAACCCCCAGGGGGCTTCCTACGAGCAGTACTCC.